This entry lists 21 T cell receptor beta chains sequenced from one sample in a study of blood T cell repertoires in COVID-19. Data came from immunoSEQ multiplex PCR; TCRdb stores just in-frame clones and leaves some out. This sample yields over 130,000 clones, of which 85% to 90% are seen a single time; about 5.6% belongs to the top ten. Material: peripheral blood. The receptors were gathered from a human donor in a cohort sampled during active COVID-19.

The gene calls are TRBV28 and TRBJ2-5; 7 bases are shared with TRBD2. CDR1 is MDHEN and CDR2 is SYDVKM in the germline V gene. V gave up 5 bases and J gave up 7 bases; unmatched junction bases: 7. The CDR3 length is 13 residues. The CDR3 sequence: CASSTGTGGTQYF. In DNA form, the CDR3 reads TGTGCCAGCAGTACCGGGACGGGGGGGACCCAGTACTTC.

The chain recombines TRBV11-2 with TRBJ2-7, with TRBD2 matching over 7 bases. Trimming removed 5 bases from V and 0 bases from J; junction bases left unmatched: 4. This CDR3 spans 14 amino acids. CDR1 is SGHAT and CDR2 is FQNNGV in the germline V gene. CDR3 nucleotide sequence: TGTGCCAGCAGCGTAGCGGGTCTCTCCTACGAGCAGTACTTC. Translating gives CASSVAGLSYEQYF.

The chain is built from TRBV5-4 and TRBJ2-7, with 10 bases that match TRBD2. The CDR3 is made up of 17 amino acids. Germline CDR1 is SGHNT and CDR2 is YYREEE (reference sequence). Losses at the gene ends were 4 bases for V and 2 bases for J; bases not matched to a gene: 12. The CDR3 reads CASSPGGRLAGAYEQYF. The CDR3 DNA reads TGTGCCAGCAGCCCGGGCGGGCGACTAGCGGGTGCCTACGAGCAGTACTTC.

The gene calls are TRBV29-1 and TRBJ1-4; possibly TRBD1 for D (6 bases). Germline CDR1 SQVTM, CDR2 ANQGSEA. V was pared by 1 base and J by 3 bases, with 12 bases between. The CDR3 is 15 residues long. As DNA, the CDR3 is TGCAGCGTTGAAGTGGGGGCTGGGCCTAATGAAAAACTGTTTTTT. The encoded protein is CSVEVGAGPNEKLFF.

The chain recombines TRBV7-8 with TRBJ1-1; 10 nucleotides align to TRBD1. J lost 2 bases, V lost 5 bases, and 5 bases had no gene match. Germline lookup yields CDR1 SGHVS and CDR2 FQNEAQ. The CDR3 sequence is 15 residues long. The CDR3 sequence: CASSPDRGYNTEAFF. As DNA, the CDR3 is TGTGCCAGCAGCCCGGACAGGGGGTATAACACTGAAGCTTTCTTT.

This clone was found a few times. The chain employs TRBV19 and TRBJ1-2; a weak D match, TRBD1 (6 bases). Looked up from germline, CDR1 is LNHDA and CDR2 is SQIVND (reference sequence). The CDR3 length is 16 residues. Trimming removed 6 bases from V and 3 bases from J, with 20 bases in between. Written as DNA, the CDR3 is TGTGCCAGTAGACGGAGGACAGATCCCGGGCACTATGGCTACACCTTC. The encoded protein is CASRRRTDPGHYGYTF.

V and J are TRBV21-1 and TRBJ2-6; the table gives TRBD2 as D, unverified against the DNA. TRBV21-1 represents a pseudogene. CDR3 size: 16 residues. The chain's CDR3 is CASSKVRQGRANVLTF. The CDR3 nucleotides are TGTGCCAGCAGCAAAGTGAGGCAAGGAAGGGCCAACGTCCTGACTTTC.

The chain employs TRBV7-3 and TRBJ2-1; 9 bases are shared with TRBD2. Germline CDR1 and CDR2: SGHTA and FQGTGA. After removal of 6 bases from V and 7 bases from J, the junction contained 10 bases not matched to a gene. The CDR3 contains 15 residues. CDR3 in DNA: TGTGCCAGCAGAACCGGGACTAGCCCTACGAATGAGCAGTTCTTC. This encodes CASRTGTSPTNEQFF. Looking up the rest from reference TRBV7-3 and TRBJ2-1 gives the full variable domain: GAGVSQTPSNKVTEKGKYVELRCDPISGHTALYWYRQSLGQGPEFLIYFQGTGAADDSGLPNDRFFAVRPEGSVSTLKIQRTERGDSAVYLCASRTGTSPTNEQFFGPGTRLTVL.

The chain employs TRBV6-6 and TRBJ1-6; tentatively, D is TRBD1 (6 bases). This CDR3 region has 13 residues. Germline V CDR1 and CDR2: MNHNY, SVGAGI (reference sequence). The ends were cut back, 11 bases at V and 7 bases at J, with 15 bases in the middle. The CDR3 region has the DNA TGTGCCTGCTCCCACAGGGTGAATTCACCCCTCCACTTT. Its translation: CACSHRVNSPLHF.

The rearrangement joins TRBV5-1 to TRBJ2-3; D is possibly TRBD2 (6 bases). The CDR3 extends over 14 amino acids. V was trimmed by 3 bases and J by 3 bases, leaving 11 bases between them. Per germline, CDR1 SGHRS and CDR2 YFSETQ. CDR3 in DNA: TGCGCCAGCAGCTCCATCGGGGGTACAGATACGCAGTATTTT. It is translated as CASSSIGGTDTQYF.

V gene TRBV28 combines with J gene TRBJ1-2; D is ambiguous. CDR3 length equals 12 residues. The V and J ends lost 3 bases and 1 base respectively, with 3 bases between them. Germline CDR1 MDHEN, CDR2 SYDVKM. CDR3 in amino acids: CASSFNNYGYTF. The CDR3 region has the DNA TGTGCCAGCAGTTTTAATAACTATGGCTACACCTTC.

The rearrangement links TRBV9 to TRBJ2-7, with D possibly being TRBD2 (6 bases). V lost 3 bases to trimming and J lost 1 base, with 11 bases between them. Germline V CDR1 and CDR2: SGDLS, YYNGEE. The CDR3 is 14 amino acids. CDR3 protein: CASSADYKSYEQYF. The CDR3 nucleotides read TGTGCCAGCAGCGCGGACTACAAATCCTACGAGCAGTACTTC.

The chain carries TRBV3-1 (or the pseudogene TRBV3-2) and TRBJ1-2; unclear D gene. There are 13 residues in the CDR3. Germline lookup yields CDR1 LGHDT and CDR2 YNNKEL (reference sequence). V was pared by 5 bases and J by 4 bases, with 11 bases between. The CDR3 coding sequence is TGTGCCAGCAGCAAACTCGCAAGCTATGGCTACACCTTC. It codes for CASSKLASYGYTF.

This chain connects TRBV11-3 to TRBJ2-1; 7 positions match TRBD1. The V and J ends lost 11 bases and 8 bases, in that order; junction bases with no gene match: 12. The germline CDR1 and CDR2 sequences are SGHNT and YENEEA. The CDR3 has 13 amino acids. The CDR3 here is CAPTTGVNDEQFF. The CDR3 bases are TGTGCCCCGACTACAGGGGTGAACGATGAGCAGTTCTTC.

Here the CDR3 reads CASSTRNEKLFF. CDR3 in DNA: TGTGCCAGTAGTACCCGTAATGAAAAACTGTTTTTT. The rearrangement joins TRBV19 to TRBJ1-4; D is uncertain. CDR3 size: 12 residues. In germline, CDR1 is LNHDA, CDR2 SQIVND (reference sequence). Trimming removed 4 bases at V and 4 bases at J, with 4 bases between.

The rearrangement links TRBV4-1 to TRBJ2-3; 7 nucleotides match TRBD1. The CDR3 runs 16 residues. Germline V lookup: CDR1 MGHRA, CDR2 YSYEKL. V lost 2 bases to trimming and J lost 2 bases; unmatched junction nucleotides: 7. The CDR3 here is CASSQPTGFPTDTQYF. CDR3 DNA: TGCGCCAGCAGCCAACCGACAGGGTTCCCCACAGATACGCAGTATTTT.

This sequence joins TRBV27 and TRBJ2-2; D is possibly TRBD2 (6 bases). Trimming cost V 3 bases and J 5 bases, with 13 bases left between them. Germline values: CDR1 MNHEY, CDR2 SMNVEV (reference sequence). The CDR3 is made up of 15 amino acids. The CDR3, as DNA: TGTGCCAGCAGTTTCGTGGGACTCACAACCGGGGAGCTGTTTTTT. Amino acids: CASSFVGLTTGELFF.

The chain carries TRBV28 and TRBJ1-6; D gene unclear. CDR3 length: 18 residues. The V end lost 5 bases, the J end lost 7 bases, and 24 bases lay between the germline ends. Germline V CDR1 and CDR2: MDHEN, SYDVKM. This chain's CDR3 is CASSPPGASRGLNSPLHF. For the CDR3, the DNA is TGTGCCAGCAGTCCCCCGGGAGCCTCCCGAGGTTTAAATTCACCCCTCCACTTT.

The chain joins TRBV28 to TRBJ2-2, with a weak D call TRBD2 (6 bases). Germline-derived CDR1 and CDR2 are MDHEN and SYDVKM. This CDR3 comprises 15 residues. Deletions cut 6 bases from V and 8 bases from J, with 19 bases between. For the CDR3, the DNA is TGTGCCAGCAGACCCACCGGGACTCCTTTAGGGGAGCTGTTTTTT. Amino acids: CASRPTGTPLGELFF.

V and J are TRBV6-2 or TRBV6-3 and TRBJ2-5, with D perhaps matching TRBD2 (6 bases). The V gene's germline CDR1 is MNHEY and CDR2 SVGEGT. This CDR3 is 13 amino acids long. The ends were cut back, 5 bases at V and 5 bases at J, with 12 bases in the middle. The CDR3 here is CASSTGGAETQYF. Here the CDR3 DNA reads TGTGCCAGCAGTACAGGCGGGGCTGAGACCCAGTACTTC.

The chain couples TRBV15 to TRBJ2-2; D is unclear. V gave up 1 base and J gave up 7 bases, with 4 bases separating them. Germline CDR1 is LNHNV and CDR2 is YYDKDF (reference sequence). The CDR3 has 12 residues. In nucleotides, the CDR3 is TGTGCCACCAGCAGAGCCGGCGGGGAGCTGTTTTTT. Its protein is CATSRAGGELFF.